A single sample is the source of the 13 T cell receptor beta chains below, sequenced in a study of blood T cell repertoires in COVID-19. Data came from immunoSEQ multiplex PCR; TCRdb stores just in-frame clones and leaves some out. The table has tens of thousands of clones, 80% to 90% seen once. Sequencing used peripheral blood. The source of these receptors is a man older than 75 with COVID-19, enrolled during active disease.

The chain combines TRBV5-1 with TRBJ2-7; no reliable D call. Per germline, CDR1 SGHRS and CDR2 YFSETQ. This CDR3 region has 14 residues. V gave up 3 bases and J gave up 2 bases, with 12 bases separating them. As DNA, the CDR3 is TGCGCCAGCAGCTCATCCCGCGGAGCCTACGAGCAGTACTTC. Protein: CASSSSRGAYEQYF.

This chain uses TRBV11-2 with TRBJ2-2; perhaps TRBD1 as D (5 bases). This CDR3 contains 16 residues. The V gene's germline CDR1 is SGHAT and CDR2 FQNNGV. V was trimmed by 5 bases and J by 0 bases, leaving 13 bases between them. As DNA, the CDR3 is TGTGCCAGCAGCGACTGGGGCAGAGCGAACACCGGGGAGCTGTTTTTT. It codes for CASSDWGRANTGELFF.

V usage is TRBV10-3 and J usage is TRBJ2-3; 9 positions match TRBD1. Germline V gives CDR1 ENHRY, CDR2 SYGVKD. The CDR3 contains 16 residues. V dropped 3 bases and J dropped 1; count of bases not matched to a gene: 5. This CDR3 is CAISDPNRGRTDTQYF. In DNA, the CDR3 is TGTGCCATCAGTGACCCGAACAGGGGGCGCACAGATACGCAGTATTTT.

The chain links TRBV20-1 to TRBJ2-3; D perhaps matches TRBD2 (6 bases). CDR3 size: 13 residues. The germline V gene encodes CDR1 DFQATT and CDR2 SNEGSKA (reference sequence). V dropped 3 bases and J dropped 4 bases, with 11 bases sitting between them. The CDR3: CSASGLKPDTQYF. Written as DNA, the CDR3 is TGCAGTGCTAGTGGACTAAAGCCAGATACGCAGTATTTT.

This rearrangement joins TRBV5-1 to TRBJ1-6; 10 bases are shared with TRBD1. With 6 bases clipped from V and 7 bases from J, the junction kept 4 bases outside the gene matches. The germline gives CDR1 SGHRS, CDR2 YFSETQ. The CDR3 sequence is 14 residues long. In DNA form, the CDR3 reads TGCGCCAGCACCCCGGGACAGGGGAATTCACCCCTCCACTTT. Translation: CASTPGQGNSPLHF.

This sequence joins TRBV9 and TRBJ2-2; the match to TRBD2 covers 7 bases. Trimming took 2 bases from V and 4 from J; bases not matched to a gene: 2. Germline V gene sequence: CDR1 SGDLS, CDR2 YYNGEE. The CDR3 totals 14 residues. The CDR3 sequence is CASSVSGATGELFF. CDR3 nucleotides: TGTGCCAGCAGCGTCAGCGGGGCCACCGGGGAGCTGTTTTTT.

The chain recombines TRBV5-1 with TRBJ2-3; 9 bases align to TRBD1. The CDR3 is 15 amino acids. Looked up from germline, CDR1 is SGHRS and CDR2 is YFSETQ. Trimming at V came to 2 bases and at J to 1 base, leaving 2 bases not matched to a gene. In nucleotides, the CDR3 is TGCGCCAGCAGCTTCGGACAGGGGCGCACAGATACGCAGTATTTT. Its protein is CASSFGQGRTDTQYF.

This chain joins TRBV18 and TRBJ2-7, with a weak D call TRBD1 (6 bases). V dropped 6 bases and J dropped 1 base, with 13 bases sitting between them. In germline, CDR1 is KGHSH, CDR2 LQKENI. The CDR3 covers 14 residues. CDR3 sequence (DNA): TGTGCCAGCTCGTCCCAGGGGCAATCCTACGAGCAGTACTTC. This codes for CASSSQGQSYEQYF. Full variable domain (outside the CDR3, taken from reference TRBV18 and TRBJ2-7): NAGVMQNPRHLVRRRGQEARLRCSPMKGHSHVYWYRQLPEEGLKFMVYLQKENIIDESGMPKERFSAEFPKEGPSILRIQQVVRGDSAAYFCASSSQGQSYEQYFGPGTRLTVT.

This rearrangement joins TRBV29-1 to TRBJ1-4, with D possibly matching TRBD1 (5 bases). Germline CDR1 reads SQVTM; CDR2 reads ANQGSEA. V shed 4 bases and J shed 6 bases, with 15 bases lying between them. The CDR3 consists of 14 residues. The CDR3 DNA reads TGCAGCGTTGCGGGGGTAAATATGCATGAAAAACTGTTTTTT. This codes for CSVAGVNMHEKLFF.

This sequence joins TRBV19 and TRBJ2-7; D possibly corresponds to TRBD1 (6 bases). V was trimmed by 0 bases and J by 7 bases, leaving 13 bases between them. Germline values: CDR1 LNHDA, CDR2 SQIVND (reference sequence). The CDR3 consists of 14 residues. CDR3 sequence: CASSIDRGPTEQYF. CDR3 nucleotide sequence: TGTGCCAGTAGTATAGACAGGGGACCTACGGAGCAGTACTTC.

The J gene is TRBJ1-6, the V gene TRBV19; D is possibly TRBD1 (6 bases). Germline V gene data show CDR1 as LNHDA and CDR2 as SQIVND (reference sequence). Trimming shortened V by 2 bases and J by 9 bases, and 23 bases separated the two germline ends. CDR3 length equals 18 residues. For the CDR3, the DNA is TGTGCCAGTAGTATAAGAATGACAGGCTACAGGGTAGGTTCACCCCTCCACTTT. Its translation: CASSIRMTGYRVGSPLHF.

V gene TRBV18 combines with J gene TRBJ2-5, with 10 bases aligning to TRBD2. CDR3 length: 16 amino acids. Germline assignment: CDR1 KGHSH and CDR2 LQKENI. Trimming took 0 bases from V and 5 from J; bases not matched to a gene: 6. The CDR3 loop is CASSPPSQRGGETQYF. The CDR3, as DNA: TGTGCCAGCTCACCACCGTCCCAGCGGGGGGGCGAGACCCAGTACTTC.

This chain uses TRBV5-1 with TRBJ1-3; no definite D call. In germline, CDR1 is SGHRS, CDR2 YFSETQ. Trimming cost V 1 base and J 2 bases, with 4 bases left between them. The CDR3 sequence is 13 residues long. The CDR3 nucleotides are TGCGCCAGCAGCTTGTCCACTGGAAACACCATATATTTT. Amino acids: CASSLSTGNTIYF.